These 3 T cell receptor beta chains came from one sample sequenced in a study of long-term antiretroviral therapy in people with HIV. The assay, immunoSEQ v3.0, was run at survey level. Only in-frame clones appear in the TCRdb table, and some are missing; sequencing was by immunoSEQ multiplex PCR. The data hold 10,000 to 12,000 clones, with 80% to 85% observed a single time. This material consisted of unsorted PBMCs, taken 1.2 years after starting antiretroviral therapy. These receptors came from a man in his forties with HIV.

The count of this clone is one. The chain carries TRBV28 and TRBJ1-2; TRBD1 agrees at 11 bases. Unmatched junction bases numbered 4, after V lost 6 bases and J lost 4 bases. Germline CDR1 MDHEN, CDR2 SYDVKM. The length of the CDR3 is 14 residues. This CDR3 is CASSGTGGPYGYTF. The CDR3 nucleotides read TGTGCCAGCAGCGGGACAGGGGGACCCTATGGCTACACCTTC.

This chain links TRBV10-2 with TRBJ1-1, with a possible D match to TRBD1 (6 bases). In germline, CDR1 is WSHSY, CDR2 SAAADI. The CDR3 consists of 13 residues. The CDR3 here is CATEGGMNTEAFF. CDR3 nucleotide sequence: TGCGCTACCGAGGGGGGGATGAACACTGAAGCTTTCTTT.

The genes are TRBV19 and TRBJ2-4, with unresolved D. The CDR3 is 17 amino acids. Germline lookup yields CDR1 LNHDA and CDR2 SQIVND (reference sequence). The V and J ends lost 1 base and 0 bases respectively, with 13 bases between them. As DNA, the CDR3 is TGTGCCAGTAGTATAGTATCGGCAGATCTAGCCAAAAACATTCAGTACTTC. As protein: CASSIVSADLAKNIQYF.